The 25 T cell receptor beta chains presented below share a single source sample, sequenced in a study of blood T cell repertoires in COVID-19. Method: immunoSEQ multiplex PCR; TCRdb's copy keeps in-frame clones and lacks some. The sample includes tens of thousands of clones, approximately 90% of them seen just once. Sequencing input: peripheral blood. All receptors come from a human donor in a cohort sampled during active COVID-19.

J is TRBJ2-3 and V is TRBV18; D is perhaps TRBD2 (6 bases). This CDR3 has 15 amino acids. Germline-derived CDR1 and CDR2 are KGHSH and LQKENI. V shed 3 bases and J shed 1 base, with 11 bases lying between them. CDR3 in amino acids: CASSPGTAGTDTQYF. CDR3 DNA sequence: TGTGCCAGCTCACCCGGGACTGCCGGCACAGATACGCAGTATTTT.

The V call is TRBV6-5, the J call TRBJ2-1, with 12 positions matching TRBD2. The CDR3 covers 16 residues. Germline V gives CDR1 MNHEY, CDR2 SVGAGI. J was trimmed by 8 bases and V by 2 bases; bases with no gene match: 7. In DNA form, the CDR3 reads TGTGCCAGCAGTTACGGGCTAGCGGGAGGGCCCCATGAGCAGTTCTTC. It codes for CASSYGLAGGPHEQFF.

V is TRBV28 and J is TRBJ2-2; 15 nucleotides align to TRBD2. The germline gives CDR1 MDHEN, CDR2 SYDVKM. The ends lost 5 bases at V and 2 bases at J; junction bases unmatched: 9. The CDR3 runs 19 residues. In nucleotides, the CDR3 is TGTGCCAGCAGTGCCCCGGGACTAGCGGGAGGACCTAACACCGGGGAGCTGTTTTTT. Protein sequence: CASSAPGLAGGPNTGELFF. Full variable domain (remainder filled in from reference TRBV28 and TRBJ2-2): DVKVTQSSRYLVKRTGEKVFLECVQDMDHENMFWYRQDPGLGLRLIYFSYDVKMKEKGDIPEGYSVSREKKERFSLILESASTNQTSMYLCASSAPGLAGGPNTGELFFGEGSRLTVL.

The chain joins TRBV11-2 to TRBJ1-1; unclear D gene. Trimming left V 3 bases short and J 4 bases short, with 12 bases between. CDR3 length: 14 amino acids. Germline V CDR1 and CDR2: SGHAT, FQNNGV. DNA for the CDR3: TGTGCCAGCAGCTTGAGCGTGGCGACCACTGAAGCTTTCTTT. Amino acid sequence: CASSLSVATTEAFF.

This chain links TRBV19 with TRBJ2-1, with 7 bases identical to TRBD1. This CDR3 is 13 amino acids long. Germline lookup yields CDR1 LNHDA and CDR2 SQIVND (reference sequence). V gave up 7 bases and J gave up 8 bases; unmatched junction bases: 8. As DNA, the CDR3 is TGTGCCAGTACCGTTACAGGGGTCCATGAGCAGTTCTTC. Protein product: CASTVTGVHEQFF. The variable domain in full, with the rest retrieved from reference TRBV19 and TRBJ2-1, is DGGITQSPKYLFRKEGQNVTLSCEQNLNHDAMYWYRQDPGQGLRLIYYSQIVNDFQKGDIAEGYSVSREKKESFPLTVTSAQKNPTAFYLCASTVTGVHEQFFGPGTRLTVL.

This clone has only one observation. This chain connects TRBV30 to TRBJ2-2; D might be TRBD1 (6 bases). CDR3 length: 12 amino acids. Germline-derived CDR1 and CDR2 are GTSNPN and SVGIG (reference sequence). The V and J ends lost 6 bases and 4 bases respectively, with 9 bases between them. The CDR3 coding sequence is TGTGCCTGTCAGGGGTCCACCGGGGAGCTGTTTTTT. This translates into CACQGSTGELFF. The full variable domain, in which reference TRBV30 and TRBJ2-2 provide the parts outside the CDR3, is SQTIHQWPATLVQPVGSPLSLECTVEGTSNPNLYWYRQAAGRGLQLLFYSVGIGQISSEVPQNLSASRPQDRQFILSSKKLLLSDSGFYLCACQGSTGELFFGEGSRLTVL.

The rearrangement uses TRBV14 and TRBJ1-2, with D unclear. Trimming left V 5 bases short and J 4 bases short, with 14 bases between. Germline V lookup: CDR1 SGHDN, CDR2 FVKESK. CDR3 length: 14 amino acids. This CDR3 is CASSEVAGIYGYTF. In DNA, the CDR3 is TGTGCCAGCAGCGAAGTTGCGGGGATCTATGGCTACACCTTC.

The CDR3 region has the DNA TGTGCCAGCAGCCTTTCAGGGTCGACGAGTCAGCCCCAGCATTTT. Protein: CASSLSGSTSQPQHF. The chain is built from TRBV3-1 (or the pseudogene TRBV3-2) and TRBJ1-5; D perhaps matches TRBD1 (5 bases). Germline V gene data show CDR1 as LGHDT and CDR2 as YNNKEL (reference sequence). The ends were cut back, 4 bases at V and 6 bases at J, with 16 bases in the middle. This CDR3 is 15 amino acids long.

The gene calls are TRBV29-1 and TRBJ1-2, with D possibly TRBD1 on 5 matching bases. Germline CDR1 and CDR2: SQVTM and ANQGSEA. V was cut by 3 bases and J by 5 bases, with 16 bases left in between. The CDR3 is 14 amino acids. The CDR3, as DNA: TGCAGCGTTGAGGGGGAGGGAGTTCGTTATGGCTACACCTTC. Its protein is CSVEGEGVRYGYTF. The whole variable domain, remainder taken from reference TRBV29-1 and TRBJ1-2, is SAVISQKPSRDICQRGTSLTIQCQVDSQVTMMFWYRQQPGQSLTLIATANQGSEATYESGFVIDKFPISRPNLTFSTLTVSNMSPEDSSIYLCSVEGEGVRYGYTFGSGTRLTVV.

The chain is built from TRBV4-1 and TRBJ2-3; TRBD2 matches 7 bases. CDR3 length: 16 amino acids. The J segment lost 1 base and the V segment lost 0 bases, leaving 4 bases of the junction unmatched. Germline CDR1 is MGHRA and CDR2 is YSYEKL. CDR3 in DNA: TGCGCCAGCAGCCAAGACGGCGGGAGTGGCACAGATACGCAGTATTTT. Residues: CASSQDGGSGTDTQYF.

Written as DNA, the CDR3 is TGTGCCAGCCGACTTACCGGGACTTCCAATGAGCAGTTCTTC. Protein: CASRLTGTSNEQFF. V gene TRBV25-1 combines with J gene TRBJ2-1; D may be TRBD2 (6 bases). The germline CDR1 and CDR2 sequences are MGHDK and SYGVNS. Trimming stripped 8 bases from V and 6 bases from J, with 17 bases between. This CDR3 is built from 14 residues.

CDR3 sequence reads: CASSPWTGGLMMWTEAFF. The CDR3 DNA reads TGTGCCAGCAGCCCCTGGACAGGGGGCCTCATGATGTGGACTGAAGCTTTCTTT. J is TRBJ1-1 and V is TRBV3-1 (or the pseudogene TRBV3-2); 11 bases fit TRBD1. CDR3 length: 18 amino acids. In germline, CDR1 is LGHDT, CDR2 YNNKEL (reference sequence). The ends lost 4 bases at V and 5 bases at J; junction bases unmatched: 15.

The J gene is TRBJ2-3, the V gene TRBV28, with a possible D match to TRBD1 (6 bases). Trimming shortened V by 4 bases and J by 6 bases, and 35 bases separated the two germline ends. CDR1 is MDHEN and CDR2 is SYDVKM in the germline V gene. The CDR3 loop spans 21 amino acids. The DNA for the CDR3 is TGTGCCAGCAGTTCTGGGCCTGGTGTCCCAAGACAGGTCCTCTCCACGGATACGCAGTATTTT. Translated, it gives CASSSGPGVPRQVLSTDTQYF. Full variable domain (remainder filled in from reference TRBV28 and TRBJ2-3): DVKVTQSSRYLVKRTGEKVFLECVQDMDHENMFWYRQDPGLGLRLIYFSYDVKMKEKGDIPEGYSVSREKKERFSLILESASTNQTSMYLCASSSGPGVPRQVLSTDTQYFGPGTRLTVL.

As DNA, the CDR3 is TGTGCCAGCAGTCCGACTAGCGGGAGAACAGATACGCAGTATTTT. Translating gives CASSPTSGRTDTQYF. The chain joins TRBV6-5 to TRBJ2-3, with 12 positions matching TRBD2. The CDR3 has 15 residues. Germline V gene data show CDR1 as MNHEY and CDR2 as SVGAGI. V lost 5 bases to trimming and J lost 3 bases; unmatched junction nucleotides: 3.

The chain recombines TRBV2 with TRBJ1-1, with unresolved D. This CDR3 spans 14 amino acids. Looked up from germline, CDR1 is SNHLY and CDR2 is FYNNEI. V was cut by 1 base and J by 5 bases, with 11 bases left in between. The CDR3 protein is CASSEVRGGTEAFF. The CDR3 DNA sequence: TGTGCCAGCAGTGAAGTACGGGGAGGGACTGAAGCTTTCTTT.

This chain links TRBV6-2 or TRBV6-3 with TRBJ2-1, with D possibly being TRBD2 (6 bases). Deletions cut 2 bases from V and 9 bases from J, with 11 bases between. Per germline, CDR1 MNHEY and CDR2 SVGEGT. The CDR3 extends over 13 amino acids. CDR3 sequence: CASSYRDSREQFF. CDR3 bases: TGTGCCAGCAGTTACCGGGACTCGCGTGAGCAGTTCTTC.

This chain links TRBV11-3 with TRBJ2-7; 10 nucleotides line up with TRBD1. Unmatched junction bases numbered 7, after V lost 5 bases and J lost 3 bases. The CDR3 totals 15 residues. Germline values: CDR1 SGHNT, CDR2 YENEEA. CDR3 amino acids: CASSPGTGANYEQYF. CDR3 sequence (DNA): TGTGCCAGCAGCCCCGGGACAGGGGCGAACTACGAGCAGTACTTC.

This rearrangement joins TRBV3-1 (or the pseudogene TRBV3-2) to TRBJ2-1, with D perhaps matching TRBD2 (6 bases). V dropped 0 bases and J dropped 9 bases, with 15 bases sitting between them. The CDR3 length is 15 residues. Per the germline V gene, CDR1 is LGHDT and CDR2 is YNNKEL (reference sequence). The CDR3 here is CASSQDRAGKGEQFF. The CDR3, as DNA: TGTGCCAGCAGCCAAGACCGGGCGGGAAAAGGTGAGCAGTTCTTC.

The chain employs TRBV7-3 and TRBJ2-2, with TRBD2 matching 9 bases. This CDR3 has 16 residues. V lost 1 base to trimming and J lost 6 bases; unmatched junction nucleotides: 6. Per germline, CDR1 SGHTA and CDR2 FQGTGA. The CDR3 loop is CASSLSGGGAPGELFF. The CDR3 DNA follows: TGTGCCAGCAGCTTAAGCGGCGGGGGGGCCCCCGGGGAGCTGTTTTTT.

The CDR3 loop is CAILSGGRVKGSNQPQHF. CDR3 DNA sequence: TGTGCCATCCTGAGCGGGGGGCGCGTTAAGGGCAGCAATCAGCCCCAGCATTTT. V usage is TRBV28 and J usage is TRBJ1-5, with a tentative D call TRBD1 (6 bases). Trimming left V 10 bases short and J 1 base short, with 26 bases between. The CDR3 is made up of 18 amino acids. Germline V CDR1 and CDR2: MDHEN, SYDVKM.

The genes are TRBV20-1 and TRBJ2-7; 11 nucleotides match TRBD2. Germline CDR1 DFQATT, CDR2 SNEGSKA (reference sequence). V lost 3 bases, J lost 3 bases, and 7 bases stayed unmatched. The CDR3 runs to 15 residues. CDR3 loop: CSASTSGSTSYEQYF. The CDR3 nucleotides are TGCAGTGCTAGTACTAGCGGGAGTACGAGCTACGAGCAGTACTTC.

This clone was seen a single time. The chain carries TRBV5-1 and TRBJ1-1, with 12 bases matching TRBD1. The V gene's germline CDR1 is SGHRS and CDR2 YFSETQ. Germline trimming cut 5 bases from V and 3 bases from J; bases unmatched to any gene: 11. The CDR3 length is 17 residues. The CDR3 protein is CASSSTGQGAGDTEAFF. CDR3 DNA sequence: TGCGCCAGCAGTTCAACGGGACAGGGGGCTGGGGACACTGAAGCTTTCTTT.

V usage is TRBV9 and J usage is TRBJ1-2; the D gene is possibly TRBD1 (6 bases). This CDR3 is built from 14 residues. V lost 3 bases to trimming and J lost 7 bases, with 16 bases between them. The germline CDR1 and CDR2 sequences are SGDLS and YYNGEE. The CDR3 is CASSAGGDTSGYTF. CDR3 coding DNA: TGTGCCAGCAGCGCGGGAGGGGACACGAGTGGCTACACCTTC. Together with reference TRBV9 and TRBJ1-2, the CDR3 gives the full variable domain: DSGVTQTPKHLITATGQRVTLRCSPRSGDLSVYWYQQSLDQGLQFLIQYYNGEERAKGNILERFSAQQFPDLHSELNLSSLELGDSALYFCASSAGGDTSGYTFGSGTRLTVV.

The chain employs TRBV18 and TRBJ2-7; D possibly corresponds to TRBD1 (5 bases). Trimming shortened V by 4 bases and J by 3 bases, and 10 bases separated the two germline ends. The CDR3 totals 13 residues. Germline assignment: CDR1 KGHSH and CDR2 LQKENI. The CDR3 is CASSLGDSYEQYF. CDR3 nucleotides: TGTGCCAGCTCACTCGGAGACAGCTACGAGCAGTACTTC.

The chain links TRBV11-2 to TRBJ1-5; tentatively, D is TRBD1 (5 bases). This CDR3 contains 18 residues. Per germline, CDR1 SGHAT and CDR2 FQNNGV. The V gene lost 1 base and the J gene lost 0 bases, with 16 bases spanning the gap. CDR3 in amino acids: CASSLGPQGTYSNQPQHF. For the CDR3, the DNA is TGTGCCAGCAGCTTAGGACCCCAGGGAACCTATAGCAATCAGCCCCAGCATTTT.